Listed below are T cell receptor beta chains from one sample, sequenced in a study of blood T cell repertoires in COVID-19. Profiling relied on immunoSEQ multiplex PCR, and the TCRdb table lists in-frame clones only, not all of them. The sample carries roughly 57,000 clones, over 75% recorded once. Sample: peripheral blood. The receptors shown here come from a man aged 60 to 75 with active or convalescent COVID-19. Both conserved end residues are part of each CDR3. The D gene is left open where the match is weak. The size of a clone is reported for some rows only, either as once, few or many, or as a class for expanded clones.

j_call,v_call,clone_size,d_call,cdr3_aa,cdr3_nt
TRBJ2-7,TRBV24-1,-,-,CATSDYGADEQYF,TGTGCCACCAGTGATTATGGCGCGGACGAGCAGTACTTC
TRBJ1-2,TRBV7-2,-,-,CASSPTSTAQGYTF,TGTGCCAGCAGCCCCACCTCGACAGCCCAAGGCTACACCTTC
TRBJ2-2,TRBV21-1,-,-,CASSTRGSNTGELFF,TGTGCCAGCAGCACAAGGGGGTCGAACACCGGGGAGCTGTTTTTT
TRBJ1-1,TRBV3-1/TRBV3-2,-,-,CASSQVRTEAFF,TGTGCCAGCAGCCAAGTGAGGACAGAAGCTTTCTTT
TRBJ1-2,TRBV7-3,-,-,CASSPQGGVGGYTF,TGTGCCAGCAGCCCGCAAGGGGGTGTTGGAGGCTACACCTTC
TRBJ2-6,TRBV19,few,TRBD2,CASSFLAGGPSGANVLTF,TGTGCCAGTAGTTTCCTAGCGGGGGGACCCTCTGGGGCCAACGTCCTGACTTTC
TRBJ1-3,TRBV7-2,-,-,CASSLDAHFSGNTIYF,TGTGCCAGCAGCTTAGATGCCCACTTCTCTGGAAACACCATATATTTT
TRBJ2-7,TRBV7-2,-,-,CASSSPGLAGYEQYF,TGTGCCAGCAGCTCCCCAGGCCTGGCAGGGTACGAGCAGTACTTC
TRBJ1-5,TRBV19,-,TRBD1,CASSTRRDRGDQPQHF,TGTGCCAGTAGTACCCGCCGGGACAGGGGCGACCAGCCCCAGCATTTT
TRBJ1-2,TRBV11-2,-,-,CASSLRWYGYTF,TGTGCCAGCAGCCTCCGGTGGTATGGCTACACCTTC
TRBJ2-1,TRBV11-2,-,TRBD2,CASSLVGGGFSHNEQFF,TGTGCCAGCAGCTTAGTGGGGGGAGGGTTCTCGCACAATGAGCAGTTCTTC
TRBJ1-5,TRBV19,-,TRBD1,CASSVPRDRGPQPQHF,TGTGCCAGTAGTGTCCCCCGGGACAGGGGGCCTCAGCCCCAGCATTTT
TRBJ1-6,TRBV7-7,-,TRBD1,CASIETGAAPLHF,TGTGCCAGCATCGAGACAGGGGCGGCACCCCTCCACTTT
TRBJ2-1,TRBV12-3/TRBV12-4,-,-,CASSLGKEDEQFF,TGTGCCAGCAGTTTAGGGAAGGAGGATGAGCAGTTCTTC
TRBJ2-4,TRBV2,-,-,CASTGQGAKNIQYF,TGTGCCAGTACAGGGCAGGGGGCCAAAAACATTCAGTACTTC
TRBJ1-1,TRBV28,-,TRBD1,CASKRPGTGAGAFF,TGTGCCAGCAAAAGACCCGGGACAGGGGCTGGAGCTTTCTTT
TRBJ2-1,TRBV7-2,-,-,CASSNLRHHEQFF,TGTGCCAGCAGCAATCTACGTCATCATGAGCAGTTCTTC
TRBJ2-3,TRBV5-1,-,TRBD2,CASSWSGGNTDTQYF,TGCGCCAGCAGCTGGAGCGGGGGTAACACAGATACGCAGTATTTT
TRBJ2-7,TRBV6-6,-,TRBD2,CASSYLGGTTLEQYF,TGTGCCAGCAGTTACCTTGGGGGGACTACCCTCGAGCAGTACTTC
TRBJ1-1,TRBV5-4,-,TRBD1,CASSLGGQGDTEAFF,TGTGCCAGCAGCTTGGGAGGGCAGGGGGACACTGAAGCTTTCTTT
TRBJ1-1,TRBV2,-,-,CASSVTMNTEAFF,TGTGCCAGCAGTGTTACTATGAACACTGAAGCTTTCTTT
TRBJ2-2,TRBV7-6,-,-,CASSVLVGDYTGELFF,TGTGCCAGCAGCGTCCTAGTAGGGGATTACACCGGGGAGCTGTTTTTT
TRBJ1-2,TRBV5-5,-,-,CASSNRQPLGGYTF,TGTGCCAGCAGCAACCGACAGCCTTTGGGGGGCTACACCTTC